These 29 T cell receptor beta chains were all obtained from the same sample, sequenced in a study of neurological immune-mediated disorders. MiXCR was run by TCRdb on the 5' RACE reads, yielding one entry per CDR3 protein. The sample has tens of thousands of distinct CDR3 sequences, more than 6.5% seen once. The specimen was PBMCs. These receptor sequences come from a woman aged 40 to 55 in good health.

This clonotype has at least ten counts. V gene TRBV7-8 combines with J gene TRBJ2-5, with 7 bases that match TRBD1. V lost 3 bases to trimming and J lost 5 bases; unmatched junction nucleotides: 9. Germline V gives CDR1 SGHVS, CDR2 FQNEAQ. This CDR3 spans 15 amino acids. CDR3 DNA sequence: TGTGCCAGCAGCTTGGGACAGCTGGCTGGGGAGACCCAGTACTTC. Translated, it gives CASSLGQLAGETQYF.

At least ten counts were recorded for this clonotype. The chain links TRBV20-1 to TRBJ2-2, with D tentatively TRBD1 or TRBD2 (5 bases each). In germline, CDR1 is DFQATT, CDR2 SNEGSKA (reference sequence). This CDR3 comprises 13 residues. The DNA of the CDR3 is TGCAGCACCGGGACGACGAACACCGGGGAGCTGTTTTTT. Its protein product is CSTGTTNTGELFF.

This clonotype was seen ten or more times. The CDR3 DNA reads as TGTGCCAGCAATACCTTAGCCAAAAACATTCAGTACTTC. It is translated as CASNTLAKNIQYF. This rearrangement joins TRBV6-2 or TRBV6-3 to TRBJ2-4; D not resolved. The germline V gene encodes CDR1 MNHEY and CDR2 SVGEGT. The V gene lost 7 bases and the J gene lost 0 bases, with 7 bases spanning the gap. The CDR3 is 13 amino acids.

The sample holds many counts of this clonotype. This chain links TRBV6-1 with TRBJ1-6; no clear D gene. There are 17 residues in the CDR3. V lost 1 base to trimming and J lost 0 bases, with 10 bases between them. Germline V lookup: CDR1 MNHNS, CDR2 SASEGT. CDR3 loop: CASSEEWVPSYNSPLHF. The CDR3 coding sequence is TGTGCCAGCAGTGAAGAGTGGGTTCCCTCCTATAATTCACCCCTCCACTTT.

A remark on this clonotype: Compared with germline, one end of the junction differs, possibly owing to a read error. The chain couples TRBV14 to TRBJ1-1; D might be TRBD1 (5 bases). Germline values: CDR1 SGHDN, CDR2 FVKESK. CDR3 size: 13 residues. DNA for the CDR3: TGTGCCAGCAGCCTTCACCCCCCAGGGACCGTTATCTTC. This gives the protein CASSLHPPGTVIF.

This clonotype was seen at least ten times. The rearrangement joins TRBV10-3 to TRBJ2-7; D unclear. CDR3 size: 13 residues. The V end lost 8 bases, the J end lost 0 bases, and 11 bases lay between the germline ends. Germline V gene sequence: CDR1 ENHRY, CDR2 SYGVKD. The CDR3 here is CAISPGPSYEQYF. CDR3 nucleotides: TGTGCCATCTCTCCCGGGCCCTCCTACGAGCAGTACTTC.

In this sample, this clonotype turned up many times. The rearrangement uses TRBV5-1 and TRBJ2-1, with D possibly being TRBD1 or TRBD2 (6 bases each). V shed 5 bases and J shed 8 bases, with 23 bases lying between them. Germline V gene sequence: CDR1 SGHRS, CDR2 YFSETQ. The CDR3 sequence is 16 residues long. CDR3 in amino acids: CASSWRGFEPGDEQFF. CDR3 sequence (DNA): TGCGCCAGCAGTTGGCGGGGCTTCGAACCAGGGGATGAGCAGTTCTTC.

The table lists this clonotype with many counts. The chain uses TRBV6-1 and TRBJ1-5; 8 nucleotides agree with TRBD1. Germline CDR1 reads MNHNS; CDR2 reads SASEGT. Unmatched junction bases numbered 10, after V lost 6 bases and J lost 3 bases. The CDR3 spans 16 residues. In DNA, the CDR3 is TGTGCCAGCAGGAGCGGACAGGGCACCAACAATCAGCCCCAGCATTTT. This encodes CASRSGQGTNNQPQHF.

This clonotype was seen at least ten times. The chain recombines TRBV5-6 with TRBJ1-1; a possible D gene is TRBD1 (5 bases). V was shortened by 2 bases and J by 5 bases, with 13 bases between the two germline ends. This CDR3 has 14 residues. Germline CDR1 and CDR2: SGHDT and YYEEEE. CDR3 protein: CASSFAQGMTEAFF. The DNA of the CDR3 is TGTGCCAGCAGCTTTGCGCAGGGAATGACTGAAGCTTTCTTT.

This clonotype was seen repeatedly, ten times or more. The rearrangement uses TRBV3-1 and TRBJ1-2, with D uncertain. CDR3 length: 16 amino acids. V lost 0 bases and J 4 bases, leaving 15 bases between the germline ends. Germline V gene data show CDR1 as LGHDT and CDR2 as YNNKEL (reference sequence). CDR3 in DNA: TGTGCCAGCAGCCAAGATATTCGGAGTCACTCCTATGGCTACACCTTC. This codes for CASSQDIRSHSYGYTF. Looking up the rest from reference TRBV3-1 and TRBJ1-2 gives the full variable domain: DTAVSQTPKYLVTQMGNDKSIKCEQNLGHDTMYWYKQDSKKFLKIMFSYNNKELIINETVPNRFSPKSPDKAHLNLHINSLELGDSAVYFCASSQDIRSHSYGYTFGSGTRLTVV.

This clonotype was detected ten times or more. The chain is built from TRBV5-1 and TRBJ1-1, with D hard to call. Germline values: CDR1 SGHRS, CDR2 YFSETQ. The CDR3 consists of 15 residues. The V end lost 4 bases, the J end lost 0 bases, and 13 bases lay between the germline ends. DNA for the CDR3: TGCGCCAGCAGCCCTGAAGGAGGTATGAACACTGAAGCTTTCTTT. It yields the protein CASSPEGGMNTEAFF.

This clonotype was seen ten or more times. The gene calls are TRBV25-1 and TRBJ1-4; TRBD1 might be the D (5 bases). Germline values: CDR1 MGHDK, CDR2 SYGVNS. The CDR3 consists of 14 residues. The V end was cut by 3 bases, the J end by 4 bases, with 9 bases between. The CDR3 bases are TGTGCCAGCAGTGAGGGACGGTATAATGAAAAACTGTTTTTT. Its protein product is CASSEGRYNEKLFF.

This clonotype came up many times. The chain joins TRBV5-8 to TRBJ1-1; the D is unclear. V was clipped by 0 bases and J by 4 bases, with 7 bases between them. The CDR3 consists of 13 residues. Germline CDR1 reads SGHTS; CDR2 reads YDEGEE. In nucleotides, the CDR3 is TGTGCCAGCAGCTTGGAAGTCGGCACTGAAGCTTTCTTT. This translates into CASSLEVGTEAFF.

This chain uses TRBV19 with TRBJ1-1; D remains ambiguous. Trimming left V 3 bases short and J 0 bases short, with 5 bases between. The CDR3 totals 13 residues. The germline V gene has CDR1 LNHDA and CDR2 SQIVND (reference sequence). This CDR3 is CASSIGMNTEAFF. DNA for the CDR3: TGTGCCAGTAGTATTGGTATGAACACTGAAGCTTTCTTT.

This clonotype was seen ten or more times. The CDR3 is CAISESPEGGTGELFF. Written as DNA, the CDR3 is TGTGCCATCAGTGAATCTCCGGAGGGAGGGACCGGGGAGCTGTTTTTT. The gene calls are TRBV10-3 and TRBJ2-2, with TRBD2 matching 7 bases. Germline V gene lookup returns CDR1 ENHRY and CDR2 SYGVKD. With V trimmed by 3 bases and J by 5 bases, 9 bases remained unmatched. The CDR3 spans 16 residues.

This clonotype showed up many times. V usage is TRBV20-1 and J usage is TRBJ2-1; D remains ambiguous. Germline lookup yields CDR1 DFQATT and CDR2 SNEGSKA (reference sequence). Trimming pared 8 bases from V and 7 bases from J, leaving 12 bases between. CDR3 length: 11 amino acids. The CDR3 nucleotides are TGCAGTCCCGGTGGATGGAATGAGCAGTTCTTC. Encoded protein: CSPGGWNEQFF.

This clonotype was found many times. The chain uses TRBV20-1 and TRBJ2-7; TRBD1 matches 9 bases. CDR1 is DFQATT and CDR2 is SNEGSKA in the germline V gene (reference sequence). With V trimmed by 6 bases and J by 4 bases, 4 bases remained unmatched. This CDR3 is built from 12 residues. CDR3 region: CSARTGVYEQYF. CDR3 coding DNA: TGCAGTGCCCGGACAGGGGTATACGAGCAGTACTTC.

This clonotype appeared many times. The rearrangement uses TRBV24-1 and TRBJ1-6; 12 nucleotides match TRBD1. Germline V gene sequence: CDR1 KGHDR, CDR2 SFDVKD. The length of the CDR3 is 15 residues. After removal of 8 bases from V and 7 bases from J, the junction contained 5 bases not matched to a gene. CDR3 bases: TGTGCCACCACGTCGGGACAGGGGGCAAATTCACCCCTCCACTTT. Its protein is CATTSGQGANSPLHF.

This clonotype was recorded many times. This chain links TRBV7-2 with TRBJ1-2; D possibly corresponds to TRBD1 (5 bases). Germline CDR1 is SGHTA and CDR2 is FQGNSA. Trimming stripped 3 bases from V and 0 bases from J, with 8 bases between. The CDR3 runs 14 residues. The CDR3 DNA reads as TGTGCCAGCAGCTTGGGGGTTTCTAACTATGGCTACACCTTC. Its translation: CASSLGVSNYGYTF.

The sample holds many counts of this clonotype. This chain links TRBV6-5 with TRBJ1-5; maybe TRBD1 (6 bases). Trimming stripped 5 bases from V and 1 base from J, with 12 bases between. CDR3 length: 15 residues. Per germline, CDR1 MNHEY and CDR2 SVGAGI. The CDR3 is CASSPTGLSNQPQHF. The CDR3 DNA follows: TGTGCCAGCAGTCCGACAGGCTTAAGCAATCAGCCCCAGCATTTT.

This clonotype was found many times. V gene TRBV10-3 combines with J gene TRBJ2-1; 11 nucleotides agree with TRBD1. Germline V lookup: CDR1 ENHRY, CDR2 SYGVKD. Trimming cost V 7 bases and J 7 bases; bases outside gene matches: 6. This CDR3 is built from 14 residues. This CDR3 is CAITLGQGANEQFF. Here the CDR3 DNA reads TGTGCCATCACCCTAGGACAGGGGGCGAATGAGCAGTTCTTC.

In this sample, this clonotype turned up many times. This chain uses TRBV7-9 with TRBJ2-1; TRBD2 matches at 8 bases. The V gene's germline CDR1 is SEHNR and CDR2 FQNEAQ (reference sequence). V was clipped by 5 bases and J by 8 bases; unmatched bases: 2. The CDR3 covers 12 residues. Here the CDR3 DNA reads TGTGCCAGCAGCGAGCGGGGGTATGAGCAGTTCTTC. As protein: CASSERGYEQFF.

As for this clonotype: This could be a read error, since a much larger clone is one nucleotide away. The chain carries TRBV14 and TRBJ2-1; D tentatively fits TRBD1 or TRBD2 (5 bases each). V dropped 5 bases and J dropped 8 bases, with 19 bases sitting between them. Germline V lookup: CDR1 SGHDN, CDR2 FVKESK. This CDR3 is built from 15 residues. The CDR3 DNA reads TGTGCCAGCAGCACCTCACAGGCGCGGGTAGATGAGCAGTTCTTC. Translating gives CASSTSQARVDEQFF.

This clonotype appeared many times. The V and J genes are TRBV12-3 or TRBV12-4 and TRBJ1-1; D might be TRBD1 (5 bases). V shed 3 bases and J shed 2 bases, with 13 bases lying between them. The CDR3 runs to 15 residues. The CDR3 DNA is TGTGCCAGCAGTTTCGGGGGACTTACAAACACTGAAGCTTTCTTT. It translates to CASSFGGLTNTEAFF.

By proportion, this clonotype is medium-sized (0.01 to 0.1%). The rearrangement joins TRBV7-3 to TRBJ2-1; perhaps TRBD2 as D (5 bases). This CDR3 has 15 residues. In germline, CDR1 is SGHTA, CDR2 FQGTGA. Trimming removed 3 bases from V and 0 bases from J, with 9 bases in between. The CDR3 DNA is TGTGCCAGCAGCTTCGATGGGAGCTCCTACAATGAGCAGTTCTTC. Protein product: CASSFDGSSYNEQFF.

This clonotype was recorded at least ten times. V is TRBV12-3 or TRBV12-4 and J is TRBJ2-1; unclear D gene. CDR3 length equals 13 residues. V shed 6 bases and J shed 6 bases, with 12 bases lying between them. Here the CDR3 DNA reads TGTGCCAGCAGCCCCCTAGGAAGCAATGAGCAGTTCTTC. Protein product: CASSPLGSNEQFF.

This clonotype was seen many times. The rearrangement joins TRBV7-3 to TRBJ2-7; 7 bases fit TRBD2. The trim removed 3 bases at V and 0 bases at J, leaving 2 bases unmatched. The germline gives CDR1 SGHTA, CDR2 FQGTGA. The CDR3 loop spans 14 amino acids. CDR3 DNA sequence: TGTGCCAGCAGCTTGGGGGGGGGCTCCTACGAGCAGTACTTC. Translated, it gives CASSLGGGSYEQYF.

The sample holds many counts of this clonotype. The V call is TRBV20-1, the J call TRBJ1-5, with TRBD1 matching 10 bases. Germline trimming cut 6 bases from V and 3 bases from J; bases unmatched to any gene: 5. This CDR3 comprises 14 residues. Germline CDR1 and CDR2: DFQATT and SNEGSKA (reference sequence). CDR3 residues: CSARQGANNQPQHF. The CDR3 DNA reads as TGCAGTGCGAGACAGGGGGCTAACAATCAGCCCCAGCATTTT.

V gene TRBV11-3 combines with J gene TRBJ2-1, with 8 bases that match TRBD2. Germline CDR1 reads SGHNT; CDR2 reads YENEEA. Trimming at V came to 6 bases and at J to 6 bases, leaving 16 bases not matched to a gene. This CDR3 spans 17 amino acids. The DNA for the CDR3 is TGTGCCAGCAGATCGGGGGGGTACAAGGCCGGGTCCAATGAGCAGTTCTTC. This translates into CASRSGGYKAGSNEQFF.